This T cell receptor (beta chain) was found in a study of metastatic and nonmetastatic thyroid tumors. Study-level background: Across peripheral blood and tumor or nodule tissue samples taken from malignant and benign thyroid patients, the repertoires were compared with one another.

Relative to its sample, this clone is medium-sized. Each patient went into thyroid surgery without having received any treatment. With MiXCR, TCRdb reprocessed the PCR reads. The sample has 46,000 or so clones, roughly 16% seen once. Per germline, CDR1 MNHNS and CDR2 SASEGT. V gave up 4 bases and J gave up 4 bases; unmatched junction bases: 6. The CDR3 totals 14 residues. This receptor was identified in a female donor with papillary thyroid cancer or a benign thyroid nodule (not recorded which). Some clones in this sample may be carry-over from other donors' samples. Sequenced sample: blood. This chain joins TRBV6-1 and TRBJ2-7; 8 nucleotides agree with TRBD2. In nucleotides, the CDR3 is TGTGCCAGCAGTGCGGCGGGAGGTTTATACGAGCAGTACTTC. It is translated as CASSAAGGLYEQYF.